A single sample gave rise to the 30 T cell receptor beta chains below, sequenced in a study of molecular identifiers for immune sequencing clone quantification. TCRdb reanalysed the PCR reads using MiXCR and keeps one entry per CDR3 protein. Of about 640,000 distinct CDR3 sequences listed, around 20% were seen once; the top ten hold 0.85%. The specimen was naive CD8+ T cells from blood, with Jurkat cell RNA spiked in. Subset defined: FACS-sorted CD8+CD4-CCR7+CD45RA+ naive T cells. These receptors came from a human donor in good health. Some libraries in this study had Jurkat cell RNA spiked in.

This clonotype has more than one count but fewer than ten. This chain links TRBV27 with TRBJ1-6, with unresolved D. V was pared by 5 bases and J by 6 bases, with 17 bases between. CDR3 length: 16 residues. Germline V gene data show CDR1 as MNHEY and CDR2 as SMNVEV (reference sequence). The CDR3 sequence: CASSLQTGWGNSPLHF. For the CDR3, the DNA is TGTGCCAGCAGTCTCCAGACTGGCTGGGGTAATTCACCCCTCCACTTT.

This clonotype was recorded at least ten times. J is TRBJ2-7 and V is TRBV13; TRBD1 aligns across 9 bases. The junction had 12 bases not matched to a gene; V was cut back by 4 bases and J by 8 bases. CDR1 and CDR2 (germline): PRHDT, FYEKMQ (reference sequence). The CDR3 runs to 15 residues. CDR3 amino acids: CASSSSDRGLAQQYF. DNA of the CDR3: TGTGCCAGCAGCTCGTCGGACAGGGGCCTGGCTCAGCAGTACTTC.

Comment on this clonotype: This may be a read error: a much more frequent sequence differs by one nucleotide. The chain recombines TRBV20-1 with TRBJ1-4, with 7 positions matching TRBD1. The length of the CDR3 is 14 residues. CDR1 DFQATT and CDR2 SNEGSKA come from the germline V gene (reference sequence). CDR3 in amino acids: CSAIDRENNEKLSF. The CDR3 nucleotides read TGCAGTGCGATCGACAGGGAAAATAATGAAAAACTGTCTTTT.

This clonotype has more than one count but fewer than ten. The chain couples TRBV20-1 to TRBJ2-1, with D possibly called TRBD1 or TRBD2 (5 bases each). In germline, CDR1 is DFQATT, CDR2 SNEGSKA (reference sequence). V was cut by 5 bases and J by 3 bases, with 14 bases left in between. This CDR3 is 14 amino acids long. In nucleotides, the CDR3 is TGCAGTGCTCACCGGGACGGGCACTACAATGAGCAGTTCTTC. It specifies CSAHRDGHYNEQFF.

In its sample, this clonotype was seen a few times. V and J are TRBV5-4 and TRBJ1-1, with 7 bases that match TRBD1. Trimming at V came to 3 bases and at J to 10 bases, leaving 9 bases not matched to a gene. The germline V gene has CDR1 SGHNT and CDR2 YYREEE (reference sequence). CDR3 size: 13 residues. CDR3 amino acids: CASSSGQEAGAFF. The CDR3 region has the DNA TGTGCCAGCAGCTCCGGACAGGAAGCCGGAGCTTTCTTT.

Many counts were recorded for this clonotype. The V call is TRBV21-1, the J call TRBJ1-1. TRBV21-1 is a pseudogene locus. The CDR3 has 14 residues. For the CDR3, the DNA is TGTGCCAGCAGCAAACAGAGCTCGAACACTGAAGCTTTCTTT. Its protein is CASSKQSSNTEAFF.

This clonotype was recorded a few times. CDR3 in DNA: TGCGCCAGCAGCCATTCGGGACAGGGGTTCTACGAGCAGTACTTC. Residues: CASSHSGQGFYEQYF. The V gene is TRBV4-1, the J gene TRBJ2-7; TRBD1 matches at 10 bases. V shed 3 bases and J 3 bases; nucleotides not matched to a gene: 5. The CDR3 loop spans 15 amino acids. Germline CDR1 is MGHRA and CDR2 is YSYEKL.

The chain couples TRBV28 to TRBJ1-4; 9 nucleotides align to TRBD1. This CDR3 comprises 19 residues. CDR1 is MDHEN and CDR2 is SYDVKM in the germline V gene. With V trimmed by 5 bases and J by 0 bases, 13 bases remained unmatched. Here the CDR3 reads CASSLPGQGGVATNEKLFF. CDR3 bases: TGTGCCAGCAGTCTCCCGGGACAGGGCGGGGTAGCAACTAATGAAAAACTGTTTTTT.

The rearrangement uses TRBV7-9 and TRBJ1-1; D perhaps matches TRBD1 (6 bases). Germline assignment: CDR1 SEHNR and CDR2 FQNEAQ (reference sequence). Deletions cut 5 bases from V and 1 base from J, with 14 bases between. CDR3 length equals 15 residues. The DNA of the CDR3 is TGTGCCAGCAGCCCGCAGGGGTTGGGGAACACTGAAGCTTTCTTT. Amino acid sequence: CASSPQGLGNTEAFF. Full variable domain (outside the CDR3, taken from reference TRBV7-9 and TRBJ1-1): DTGVSQNPRHKITKRGQNVTFRCDPISEHNRLYWYRQTLGQGPEFLTYFQNEAQLEKSRLLSDRFSAERPKGSFSTLEIQRTEQGDSAMYLCASSPQGLGNTEAFFGQGTRLTVV.

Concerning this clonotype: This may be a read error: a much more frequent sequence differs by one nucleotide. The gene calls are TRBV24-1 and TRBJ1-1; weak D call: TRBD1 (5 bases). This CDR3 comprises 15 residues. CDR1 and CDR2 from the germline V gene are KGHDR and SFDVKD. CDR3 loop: CATSDFGRAGTEASF. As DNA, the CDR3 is TGTGCCACCAGTGATTTCGGCAGGGCCGGCACTGAAGCTTCCTTT.

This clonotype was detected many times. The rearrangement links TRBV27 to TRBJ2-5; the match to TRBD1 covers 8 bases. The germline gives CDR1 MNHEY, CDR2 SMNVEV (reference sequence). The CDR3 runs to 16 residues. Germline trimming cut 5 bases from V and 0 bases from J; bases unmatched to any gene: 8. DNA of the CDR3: TGTGCCAGCAGTCCGCGACAGGGGTCGTACCAAGAGACCCAGTACTTC. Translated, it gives CASSPRQGSYQETQYF.

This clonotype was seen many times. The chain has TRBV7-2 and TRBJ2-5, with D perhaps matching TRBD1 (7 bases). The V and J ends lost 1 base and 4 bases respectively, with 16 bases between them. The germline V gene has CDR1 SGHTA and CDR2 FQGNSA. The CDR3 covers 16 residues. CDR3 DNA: TGTGCCAGCAGCTTAGAGTTCCAGGGGGGTTTAGAGACCCAGTACTTC. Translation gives CASSLEFQGGLETQYF.

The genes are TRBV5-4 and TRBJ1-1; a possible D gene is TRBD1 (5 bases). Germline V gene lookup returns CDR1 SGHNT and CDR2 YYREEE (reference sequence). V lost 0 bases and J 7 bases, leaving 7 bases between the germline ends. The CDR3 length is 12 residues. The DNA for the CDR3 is TGTGCCAGCAGCTTGGGGGGGTATGAAGCTTTCTTT. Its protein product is CASSLGGYEAFF.

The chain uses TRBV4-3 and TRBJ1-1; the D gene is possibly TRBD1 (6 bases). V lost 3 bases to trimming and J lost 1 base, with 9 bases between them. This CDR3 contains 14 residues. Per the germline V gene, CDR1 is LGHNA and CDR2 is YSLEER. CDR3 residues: CASSHRTANTEAFF. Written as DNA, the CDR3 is TGCGCCAGCAGCCATAGGACAGCGAACACTGAAGCTTTCTTT.

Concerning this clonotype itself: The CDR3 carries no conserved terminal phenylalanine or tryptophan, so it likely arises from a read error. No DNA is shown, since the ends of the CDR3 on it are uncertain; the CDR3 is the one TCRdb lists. The CDR3 spells CALYQREQSL. This sequence joins TRBV30 and TRBJ2-1; no check of the table's D call, TRBD2, against the DNA was made. Germline CDR1 and CDR2: GTSNPN and SVGIG (reference sequence). From its first to its last residue, the CDR3 has 10 amino acids.

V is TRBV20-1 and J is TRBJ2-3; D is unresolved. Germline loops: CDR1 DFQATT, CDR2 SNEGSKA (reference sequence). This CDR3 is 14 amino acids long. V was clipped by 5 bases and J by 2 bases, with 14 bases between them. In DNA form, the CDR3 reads TGCAGTGCTCGTGCCCTAGACCACACAGATACGCAGTATTTT. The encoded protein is CSARALDHTDTQYF.

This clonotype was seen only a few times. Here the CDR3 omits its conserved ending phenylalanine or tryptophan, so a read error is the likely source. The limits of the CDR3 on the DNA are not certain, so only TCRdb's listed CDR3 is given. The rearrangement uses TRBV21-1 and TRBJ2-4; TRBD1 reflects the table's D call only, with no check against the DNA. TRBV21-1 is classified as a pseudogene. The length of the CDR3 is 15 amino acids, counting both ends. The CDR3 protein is CASSKVGRPGNIQYS.

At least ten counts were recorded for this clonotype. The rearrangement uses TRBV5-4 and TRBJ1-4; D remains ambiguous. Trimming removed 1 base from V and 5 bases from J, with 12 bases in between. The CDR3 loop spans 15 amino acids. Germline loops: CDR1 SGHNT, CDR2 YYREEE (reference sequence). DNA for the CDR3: TGTGCCAGCAGCTTGCCGGACTCCGAAAATGAAAAACTGTTTTTT. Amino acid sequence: CASSLPDSENEKLFF.

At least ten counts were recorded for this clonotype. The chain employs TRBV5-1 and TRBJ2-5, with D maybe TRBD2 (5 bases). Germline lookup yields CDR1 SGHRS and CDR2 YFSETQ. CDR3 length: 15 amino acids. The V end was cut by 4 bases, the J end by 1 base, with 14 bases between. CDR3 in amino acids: CASSPWAGLQETQYF. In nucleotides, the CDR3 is TGCGCCAGCAGCCCATGGGCGGGCCTCCAAGAGACCCAGTACTTC.

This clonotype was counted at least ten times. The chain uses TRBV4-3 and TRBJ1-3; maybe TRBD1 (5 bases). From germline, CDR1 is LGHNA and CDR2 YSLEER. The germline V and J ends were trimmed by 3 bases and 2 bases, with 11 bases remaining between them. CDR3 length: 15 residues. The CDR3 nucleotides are TGCGCCAGCAGCCAGGGAAGGACAACTGGAAACACCATATATTTT. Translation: CASSQGRTTGNTIYF.

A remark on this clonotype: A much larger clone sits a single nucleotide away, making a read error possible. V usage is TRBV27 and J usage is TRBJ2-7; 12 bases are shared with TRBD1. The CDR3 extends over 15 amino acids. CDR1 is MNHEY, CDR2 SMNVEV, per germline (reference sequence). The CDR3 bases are TGTGCCAGCAAGCCACTGGGGACAGGGGGCCACGAGCAGCACTTC. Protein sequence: CASKPLGTGGHEQHF.

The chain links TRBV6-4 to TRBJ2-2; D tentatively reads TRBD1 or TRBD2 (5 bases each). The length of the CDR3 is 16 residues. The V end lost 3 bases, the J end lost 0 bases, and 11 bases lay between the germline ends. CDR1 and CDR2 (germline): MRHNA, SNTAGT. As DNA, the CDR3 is TGTGCCAGCAGTGAAGTTGGGGGACCGAACACCGGGGAGCTGTTTTTT. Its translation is CASSEVGGPNTGELFF.

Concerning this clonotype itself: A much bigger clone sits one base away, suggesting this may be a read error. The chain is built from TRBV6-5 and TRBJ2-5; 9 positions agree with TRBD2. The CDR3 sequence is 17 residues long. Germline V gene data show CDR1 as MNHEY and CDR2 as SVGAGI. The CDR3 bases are TGTGCCGGCAGTCTCGCGTTTAGCGGGGGCGGTGGGGAGACCCAGTACTTC. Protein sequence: CAGSLAFSGGGGETQYF.

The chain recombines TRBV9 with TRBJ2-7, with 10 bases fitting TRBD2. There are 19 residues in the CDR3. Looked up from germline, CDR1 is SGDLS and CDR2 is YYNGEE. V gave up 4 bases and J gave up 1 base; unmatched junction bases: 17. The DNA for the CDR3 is TGTGCCAGCAGCCCCAGACTTAGCGGGGGGCCCCAGGGGTCCTACGAGCAGTACTTC. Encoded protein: CASSPRLSGGPQGSYEQYF.

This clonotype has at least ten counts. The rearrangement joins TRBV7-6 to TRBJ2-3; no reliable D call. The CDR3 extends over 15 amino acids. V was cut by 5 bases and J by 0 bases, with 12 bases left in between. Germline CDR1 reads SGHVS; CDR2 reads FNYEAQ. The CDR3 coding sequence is TGTGCCAGCAGCGATCAAATTACTAGCACAGATACGCAGTATTTT. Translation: CASSDQITSTDTQYF. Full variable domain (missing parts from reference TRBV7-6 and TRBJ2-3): GAGVSQSPRYKVTKRGQDVALRCDPISGHVSLYWYRQALGQGPEFLTYFNYEAQQDKSGLPNDRFSAERPEGSISTLTIQRTEQRDSAMYRCASSDQITSTDTQYFGPGTRLTVL.

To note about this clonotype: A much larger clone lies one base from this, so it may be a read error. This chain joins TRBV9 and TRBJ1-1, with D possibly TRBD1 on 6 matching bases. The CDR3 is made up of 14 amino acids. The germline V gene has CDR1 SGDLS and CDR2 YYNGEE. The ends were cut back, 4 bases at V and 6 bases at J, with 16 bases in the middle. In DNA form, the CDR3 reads TGTGCCAGCAGCCTGGGGGCGGGGACGGCTGAAGCTTTCTTT. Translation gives CASSLGAGTAEAFF.

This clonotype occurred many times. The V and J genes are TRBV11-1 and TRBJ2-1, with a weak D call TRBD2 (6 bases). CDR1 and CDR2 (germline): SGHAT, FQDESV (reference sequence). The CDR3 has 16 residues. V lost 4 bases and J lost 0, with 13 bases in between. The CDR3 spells CASSWDSGLSYNEQFF. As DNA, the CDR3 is TGTGCCAGCAGCTGGGATAGCGGCCTCTCCTACAATGAGCAGTTCTTC.

The CDR3 nucleotides read TGCAGTGCTAGCGGGGACAGGGGGTTGAGTTGGAACACTGAAGCTTTCTTT. This sequence encodes CSASGDRGLSWNTEAFF. The genes are TRBV20-1 and TRBJ1-1; 11 nucleotides match TRBD1. CDR1 is DFQATT and CDR2 is SNEGSKA in the germline V gene (reference sequence). This CDR3 has 17 amino acids. With 3 bases clipped from V and 1 base from J, the junction kept 10 bases outside the gene matches.

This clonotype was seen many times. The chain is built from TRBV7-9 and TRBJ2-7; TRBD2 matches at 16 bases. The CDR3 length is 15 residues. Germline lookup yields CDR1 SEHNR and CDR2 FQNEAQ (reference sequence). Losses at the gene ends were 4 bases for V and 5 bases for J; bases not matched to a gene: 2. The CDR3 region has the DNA TGTGCCAGCAGCTCGGGACTAGCGGGAGGGCACGAGCAGTACTTC. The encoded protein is CASSSGLAGGHEQYF.

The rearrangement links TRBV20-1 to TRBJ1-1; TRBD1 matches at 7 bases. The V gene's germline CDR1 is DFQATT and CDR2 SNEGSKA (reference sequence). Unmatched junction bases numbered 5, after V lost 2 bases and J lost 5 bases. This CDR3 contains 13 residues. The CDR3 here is CSARNRGDTEAFF. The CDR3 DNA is TGCAGTGCTAGAAACAGGGGCGATACTGAAGCTTTCTTT.